The T cell receptor beta chain described here comes from a study of T-cell memory formation after mild COVID-19. Study as a whole: The TCR clusters were mostly specific to one donor. Findings and caveats of the study: That cross-reactive memory joined was suggested by some responding clones appearing in pre-infection memory. Shrinking CD4+ clones resided mostly in CM and EM, and CD8+ ones in EMRA.

About this clonotype: Its antigen is as yet unknown.

Deletions cut 1 base from V and 3 bases from J, with 15 bases between. The length of the CDR3 is 16 residues. The germline V gene has CDR1 SGHAT and CDR2 FQDESV (reference sequence). TCRdb re-called the 5' RACE reads with MiXCR, one entry per CDR3 protein. Of about 200,000 distinct CDR3 sequences in the sample, over 7.5% were seen once. The chain uses TRBV11-1 and TRBJ1-2; D unclear. This TCR was recovered from a man aged 18 to 35 who had mild COVID-19 (a few samples of this study predate the infection). Cell type and time point are not known. Specimen: PBMCs or a T cell subset sorted from them (not recorded which). The CDR3 DNA reads TGTGCCAGCAGCTTAGAGGTCGGGAGGAGCGACTATGGCTACACCTTC. Encoded protein: CASSLEVGRSDYGYTF.